The 22 T cell receptor beta chains given below trace back to one sample, sequenced in a study of human T cells and chemical hapten exposure (dated by TCRdb to the early 2020s). The library was generated by RACE. Sequencing was performed on a NextSeq 500. Using fastp trimming at Q25 and MiXCR clonotype assembly, TCRdb reanalyzed the public sequencing data and kept in-frame beta chains. Merged by CDR3 protein, the rows form single entries marked with the most common genes and DNA. The sample yields tens of thousands of distinct CDR3 sequences; roughly 11% were counted once. 1.8% of the sample rests with the top ten. The sample's time point label is to be understood as: patch test 1, 2 weeks after DPC sensitization. The treatment or condition label of this sample denotes: therapeutic diphenylcyclopropenone sensitization with weekly scalp DPC. Total RNA was isolated from unfractionated whole blood collected in Tempus Blood RNA tubes.

The material was whole blood, obtained in connection with sensitization to the hapten diphenylcyclopropenone (DPC). The receptors stem from a middle-aged woman with alopecia areata. Some clones in this sample may be carry-over from other donors' samples.

The chain is built from TRBV9 and TRBJ2-1; the match to TRBD2 covers 7 bases. Germline trimming cut 0 bases from V and 3 bases from J; bases unmatched to any gene: 0. Germline assignment: CDR1 SGDLS and CDR2 YYNGEE. This CDR3 contains 14 residues. The CDR3 DNA reads TGTGCCAGCAGCGTAGGGGACTACTACAATGAGCAGTTCTTC. Protein sequence: CASSVGDYYNEQFF.

DNA for the CDR3: TGTGCCAGTAGTATAAAGCCGAACACTGAAGCTTTCTTT. As protein: CASSIKPNTEAFF. This chain joins TRBV19 and TRBJ1-1; D uncertain. The germline gives CDR1 LNHDA, CDR2 SQIVND (reference sequence). The CDR3 runs to 13 residues. V was cut by 2 bases and J by 1 base, with 5 bases left in between.

This chain connects TRBV18 to TRBJ1-5; D may be TRBD1 (5 bases). Germline values: CDR1 KGHSH, CDR2 LQKENI. The CDR3 contains 18 residues. Deletions cut 0 bases from V and 5 bases from J, with 20 bases between. Here the CDR3 reads CASSPPGVYSGTDQPQHF. DNA of the CDR3: TGTGCCAGCTCACCACCGGGGGTCTACTCCGGGACTGATCAGCCCCAGCATTTT.

This clonotype has only a few counts. DNA of the CDR3: TGTGCCAGCAGCGGAATTAGAAGTCCGGGTTACACCGGGGAGCTGTTTTTT. The encoded protein is CASSGIRSPGYTGELFF. This chain joins TRBV7-9 and TRBJ2-2; D is undetermined. Trimming took off 5 bases at V and 3 bases at J, with 19 bases between the two ends. Germline V gene data show CDR1 as SEHNR and CDR2 as FQNEAQ (reference sequence). The CDR3 has 17 residues.

This clonotype was found a few times. V and J are TRBV2 and TRBJ2-7, with 8 bases that match TRBD1. CDR1 and CDR2 (germline): SNHLY, FYNNEI. CDR3 length: 15 amino acids. V gave up 8 bases and J gave up 4 bases; unmatched junction bases: 13. The CDR3 bases are TGTGCCAGCTCTTCTCCCGGGACAGGCGTATACGAGCAGTACTTC. Amino acid sequence: CASSSPGTGVYEQYF.

This clonotype has ten or more counts. V usage is TRBV10-2 and J usage is TRBJ2-1, with 15 bases fitting TRBD2. With V trimmed by 7 bases and J by 10 bases, 5 bases remained unmatched. This CDR3 has 14 residues. Germline V gene lookup returns CDR1 WSHSY and CDR2 SAAADI. CDR3 sequence reads: CASIWTSGRGEQFF. The CDR3 nucleotides are TGCGCCAGCATCTGGACTAGCGGGAGGGGAGAGCAGTTCTTC.

This clonotype was recorded at least ten times. The chain joins TRBV30 to TRBJ1-3; TRBD1 is a possible D gene (5 bases). In germline, CDR1 is GTSNPN, CDR2 SVGIG (reference sequence). Trimming cost V 1 base and J 4 bases, with 8 bases left between them. The length of the CDR3 is 13 residues. The CDR3 sequence is CAWSGTRGNTIYF. Here the CDR3 DNA reads TGTGCCTGGAGTGGGACACGCGGAAACACCATATATTTT. Supplemented by reference TRBV30 and TRBJ1-3, the full variable domain reads SQTIHQWPATLVQPVGSPLSLECTVEGTSNPNLYWYRQAAGRGLQLLFYSVGIGQISSEVPQNLSASRPQDRQFILSSKKLLLSDSGFYLCAWSGTRGNTIYFGEGSWLTVV.

This clonotype has at least ten counts. The chain recombines TRBV9 with TRBJ2-3; D is ambiguous. This CDR3 region has 13 residues. V was trimmed by 4 bases and J by 10 bases, leaving 16 bases between them. Germline V gene sequence: CDR1 SGDLS, CDR2 YYNGEE. The CDR3 nucleotides are TGTGCCAGCAGCCCCCCCGCGCGCTTTGCGCAGTATTTT. It encodes CASSPPARFAQYF.

The CDR3 nucleotides are TGTGCCACAAGAGGACCAACTACTAGCACAGATACGCAGTATTTT. As protein: CATRGPTTSTDTQYF. This rearrangement joins TRBV24-1 to TRBJ2-3, with D unresolved. Germline CDR1 and CDR2: KGHDR and SFDVKD. The length of the CDR3 is 15 residues. V gave up 10 bases and J gave up 0 bases, with 16 bases separating them.

This clonotype was counted a few times. The rearrangement joins TRBV6-5 to TRBJ1-1, with D possibly TRBD1 on 5 matching bases. Trimming shortened V by 2 bases and J by 7 bases, and 14 bases separated the two germline ends. The CDR3 has 14 residues. Germline V CDR1 and CDR2: MNHEY, SVGAGI. The CDR3 coding sequence is TGTGCCAGCAGTTACGTGGCGGGGCGGCTTGAAGCTTTCTTT. Translating gives CASSYVAGRLEAFF.

This clonotype was observed at least ten times. The CDR3, as DNA: TGTGCCAGCAGCTTAGTTTTAGGAGCTAACTATGGCTACACCTTC. Amino acids: CASSLVLGANYGYTF. The chain joins TRBV7-2 to TRBJ1-2; no clear D. CDR1 is SGHTA and CDR2 is FQGNSA in the germline V gene. Trimming cost V 1 base and J 0 bases, with 9 bases left between them. The CDR3 loop spans 15 amino acids.

In this sample, this clonotype turned up a few times. One junction end disagrees with the germline gene, perhaps due to a read error. V is TRBV7-7 and J is TRBJ2-1; D is unclear. The CDR3 is made up of 16 amino acids. Germline lookup yields CDR1 SSHAT and CDR2 FNYEAQ (reference sequence). The CDR3 reads CASSQTEQSSYNEQFF. The CDR3 DNA sequence: TGTGCTAGCAGCCAAACGGAGCAGAGCTCCTACAATGAGCAGTTCTTC.

This chain uses TRBV19 with TRBJ2-3; D is perhaps TRBD2 (6 bases). The V and J ends lost 3 bases and 0 bases respectively, with 28 bases between them. The germline V gene encodes CDR1 LNHDA and CDR2 SQIVND (reference sequence). CDR3 length equals 21 residues. CDR3 in amino acids: CASSITIGTRLVLTSTDTQYF. For the CDR3, the DNA is TGTGCCAGTAGTATTACGATCGGGACTCGACTAGTTCTAACTAGCACAGATACGCAGTATTTT.

The chain couples TRBV28 to TRBJ2-6; D remains unclear. Trimming stripped 6 bases from V and 2 bases from J, with 11 bases between. The CDR3 is made up of 15 amino acids. Germline V gives CDR1 MDHEN, CDR2 SYDVKM. CDR3 amino acids: CASRPIVTGANVLTF. CDR3 in DNA: TGTGCCAGCAGGCCCATTGTCACTGGGGCCAACGTCCTGACTTTC.

There are a few counts of this clonotype. V usage is TRBV3-1 and J usage is TRBJ1-5; a weak D match, TRBD1 (6 bases). The CDR3 contains 16 residues. From germline, CDR1 is LGHDT and CDR2 YNNKEL (reference sequence). V was shortened by 0 bases and J by 1 base, with 10 bases between the two germline ends. CDR3 nucleotide sequence: TGTGCCAGCAGCCAAGATGGGGGCGGGAGCAATCAGCCCCAGCATTTT. Its translation is CASSQDGGGSNQPQHF.

The V gene is TRBV9, the J gene TRBJ2-1; TRBD2 might be the D (5 bases). Germline V lookup: CDR1 SGDLS, CDR2 YYNGEE. V lost 0 bases to trimming and J lost 6 bases, with 7 bases between them. CDR3 length: 13 residues. CDR3 nucleotide sequence: TGTGCCAGCAGCGTAGCGGGGTCCAATGAGCAGTTCTTC. Protein: CASSVAGSNEQFF. Full variable domain (missing parts from reference TRBV9 and TRBJ2-1): DSGVTQTPKHLITATGQRVTLRCSPRSGDLSVYWYQQSLDQGLQFLIQYYNGEERAKGNILERFSAQQFPDLHSELNLSSLELGDSALYFCASSVAGSNEQFFGPGTRLTVL.

There are a few counts of this clonotype. The J gene is TRBJ2-1, the V gene TRBV7-6, with D maybe TRBD1 (6 bases). This CDR3 spans 14 amino acids. Germline loops: CDR1 SGHVS, CDR2 FNYEAQ. Trimming took 5 bases from V and 9 from J, leaving 17 bases between them. This CDR3 is CASSLRQDPIEQFF. CDR3 nucleotides: TGTGCCAGCAGCCTAAGACAGGACCCCATTGAGCAGTTCTTC.

V usage is TRBV10-3 and J usage is TRBJ1-6, with D perhaps TRBD1 (6 bases). Germline V gene lookup returns CDR1 ENHRY and CDR2 SYGVKD. Trimming shortened V by 7 bases and J by 0 bases, and 10 bases separated the two germline ends. The CDR3 is 15 amino acids. The CDR3 coding sequence is TGTGCCATCAAAGGGGGGAGCTCCTATAATTCACCCCTCCACTTT. Protein sequence: CAIKGGSSYNSPLHF.

The rearrangement links TRBV11-2 to TRBJ2-3; 7 nucleotides align to TRBD1. CDR1 and CDR2 (germline): SGHAT, FQNNGV. The J segment lost 2 bases and the V segment lost 6 bases, leaving 11 bases of the junction unmatched. This CDR3 is built from 16 residues. The CDR3 loop is CASRRQGWGDTDTQYF. As DNA, the CDR3 is TGTGCCAGCAGAAGACAGGGCTGGGGTGACACAGATACGCAGTATTTT.

The chain carries TRBV6-6 and TRBJ1-2; D is perhaps TRBD1 (6 bases). Trimming pared 4 bases from V and 4 bases from J, leaving 22 bases between. The CDR3 is made up of 17 amino acids. Germline-derived CDR1 and CDR2 are MNHNY and SVGAGI (reference sequence). DNA for the CDR3: TGTGCCAGCAGTTCGGCAAAAGGACAGCGAGGATCCTATGGCTACACCTTC. Its translation is CASSSAKGQRGSYGYTF.

This clonotype has at least ten counts. The chain has TRBV19 and TRBJ2-2, with 16 bases aligning to TRBD2. V gave up 5 bases and J gave up 4 bases; unmatched junction bases: 10. The CDR3 is 19 amino acids. Germline V lookup: CDR1 LNHDA, CDR2 SQIVND (reference sequence). CDR3 region: CASSSPGTSGGAGTGELFF. Here the CDR3 DNA reads TGTGCCAGTAGTTCCCCCGGGACTAGCGGGGGGGCCGGCACCGGGGAGCTGTTTTTT.

The chain combines TRBV28 with TRBJ2-5, with D possibly being TRBD1 (6 bases). Looked up from germline, CDR1 is MDHEN and CDR2 is SYDVKM. The CDR3 totals 14 residues. Trimming shortened V by 4 bases and J by 2 bases, and 11 bases separated the two germline ends. The CDR3 protein is CASSSLGAQETQYF. The CDR3, as DNA: TGTGCCAGCAGTTCCTTGGGGGCGCAAGAGACCCAGTACTTC.